Described below is a single TCR beta chain sequence and its context. The antigen is not known. The data were obtained in a study of cytomegalovirus exposure and HLA in healthy donors. Findings and limits, study-wide: Presence/absence analyses assumed roughly uniform sequencing depth across donors.

Primers for the PCR totalled 60 Vbeta and 13 Jbeta. Libraries were prepared by immunoSEQ multiplex PCR; TCRdb keeps only in-frame clonotypes and omits some of them. The sample includes 150,000 to 200,000 clones, around 81% of them seen just once. The V segment lost 3 bases and the J segment 5 bases; nucleotides outside the gene matches: 8. CDR1 is SGDLS, CDR2 YYNGEE, per germline. The CDR3 covers 16 residues. The study sampled nominally healthy donors, though unrecorded immune exposures were likely. Sequenced sample: PBMCs. The chain combines TRBV9 with TRBJ1-4, with TRBD1 matching over 9 bases. The TCR originated in a man between 18 and 29 years old in good health and CMV-seronegative. CDR3 in amino acids: CASSAGPGQGNEKLFF. CDR3 coding DNA: TGTGCCAGCAGCGCCGGACCGGGACAGGGCAATGAAAAACTGTTTTTT.